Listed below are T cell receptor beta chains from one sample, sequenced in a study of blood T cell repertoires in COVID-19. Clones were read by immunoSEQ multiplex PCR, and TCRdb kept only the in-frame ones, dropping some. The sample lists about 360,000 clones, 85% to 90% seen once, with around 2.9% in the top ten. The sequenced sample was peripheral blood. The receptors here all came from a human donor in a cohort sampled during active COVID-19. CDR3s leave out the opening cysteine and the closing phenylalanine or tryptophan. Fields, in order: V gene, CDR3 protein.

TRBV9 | ASSVGSGRDAKNIQY
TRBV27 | ASRTLVEETQY
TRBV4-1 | ASSPYSSGGAGNEQF
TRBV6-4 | ASSEQGGNQPQH
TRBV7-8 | ASSLALPGYSYNEQF
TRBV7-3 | ASSLGLAGNNEQF
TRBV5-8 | ASSPLRGSVAFAGELF
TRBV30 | AWSTLTGPNQPQH
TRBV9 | ASSKDRGSGNTIY
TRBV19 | ASSGQGGSGSYEQY
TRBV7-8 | ASSSRPGLAGALSPDTQY
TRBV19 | ASSMGSLDSVYSNQPQH
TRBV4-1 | ASNTGGYNSPLH
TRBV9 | ASSGGLAGGYEQY